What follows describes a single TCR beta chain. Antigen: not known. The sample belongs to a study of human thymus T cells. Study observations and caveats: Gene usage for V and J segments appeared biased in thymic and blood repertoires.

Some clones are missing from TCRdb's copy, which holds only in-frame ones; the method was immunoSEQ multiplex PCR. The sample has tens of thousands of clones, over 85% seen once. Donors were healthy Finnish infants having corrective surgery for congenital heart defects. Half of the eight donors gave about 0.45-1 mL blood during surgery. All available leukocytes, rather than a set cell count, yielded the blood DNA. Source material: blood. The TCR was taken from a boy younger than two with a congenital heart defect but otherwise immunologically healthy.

CDR3 DNA sequence: TGCGCCAGCAGCTTTCCGGACCCTAATGAAAAACTGTTTTTT. Translation gives CASSFPDPNEKLFF. This chain uses TRBV5-1 with TRBJ1-4; D unclear. Germline V gene lookup returns CDR1 SGHRS and CDR2 YFSETQ. With 2 bases removed from V and 3 bases from J, the gap between germline ends came to 8 bases. CDR3 length equals 14 residues.